A single sample is the source of the 19 T cell receptor beta chains below, sequenced in a study of regulatory T cells in long-lasting Graves disease. Regarding time point: newly diagnosed GD, antithyroid drugs for less than 3 months. Extracted PBMC RNA gave rise to the TCR library. Assembly of TCR beta libraries relied on iRepertoire HTBI primers together with Arm-PCR of CDR3 regions. TCRdb analysed the multiplex PCR reads with MiXCR anew, one entry per CDR3 protein. This sample carries fewer than 550,000 distinct CDR3 sequences, roughly 15% of them seen once, and the ten largest clones take roughly 23%. This sample also appeared in a second study, on T cells in Graves' hyperthyroidism and ophthalmopathy.

The material sequenced was peripheral blood mononuclear cells (PBMCs), taken at new diagnosis, from a patient treated with antithyroid drugs. All receptors come from a woman younger than 35 with Graves disease.

Ten or more counts support this clonotype. The chain combines TRBV6-1 with TRBJ1-1; D is unresolved. The V gene lost 6 bases and the J gene lost 4 bases, with 18 bases spanning the gap. Looked up from germline, CDR1 is MNHNS and CDR2 is SASEGT. The CDR3 is made up of 15 amino acids. The CDR3 protein is CASRGEGWSFTEAFF. The CDR3 DNA follows: TGTGCCAGCAGAGGAGAAGGGTGGTCATTCACTGAAGCTTTCTTT.

This clonotype was counted many times. This sequence joins TRBV5-1 and TRBJ2-7, with D uncertain. The CDR3 runs to 17 residues. CDR1 is SGHRS and CDR2 is YFSETQ in the germline V gene. V was trimmed by 3 bases and J by 1 base, leaving 20 bases between them. The CDR3 DNA reads TGCGCCAGCAGCTACAAACTCCTACGACTCTCTTCCTACGAGCAGTACTTC. This codes for CASSYKLLRLSSYEQYF.

This clonotype was recorded many times. The gene calls are TRBV5-1 and TRBJ2-1; TRBD1 or TRBD2 may be the D gene (6 bases each). The CDR3 contains 17 residues. The ends were cut back, 0 bases at V and 1 base at J, with 14 bases in the middle. Germline assignment: CDR1 SGHRS and CDR2 YFSETQ. DNA for the CDR3: TGCGCCAGCAGCTTGGAATTTAGGGGGAGGTCCTACAATGAGCAGTTCTTC. This gives the protein CASSLEFRGRSYNEQFF.

V usage is TRBV6-5 and J usage is TRBJ2-5; the D gene is possibly TRBD2 (5 bases). V shed 3 bases and J shed 3 bases, with 11 bases lying between them. The CDR3 consists of 14 residues. Germline V lookup: CDR1 MNHEY, CDR2 SVGAGI. Here the CDR3 DNA reads TGTGCCAGCAGTTATTATCCGGGAAAAGAGACCCAGTACTTC. It codes for CASSYYPGKETQYF.

Ten or more counts support this clonotype. V and J are TRBV5-1 and TRBJ2-1; D gene unclear. Germline-derived CDR1 and CDR2 are SGHRS and YFSETQ. The V end lost 0 bases, the J end lost 6 bases, and 4 bases lay between the germline ends. This CDR3 comprises 12 residues. The CDR3 coding sequence is TGCGCCAGCAGCTTGGCTAGCAATGAGCAGTTCTTC. Amino acid sequence: CASSLASNEQFF.

This clonotype was observed at least ten times. CDR3 coding DNA: TGTGCCAGCAGCCCTCCCAGGGGAGTTAACACTGAAGCTTTCTTT. Translated: CASSPPRGVNTEAFF. This chain uses TRBV28 with TRBJ1-1, with D possibly being TRBD1 (6 bases). V lost 6 bases and J lost 2, with 16 bases in between. CDR3 size: 15 residues. CDR1 MDHEN and CDR2 SYDVKM come from the germline V gene.

This clonotype was seen at least ten times. V gene TRBV27 combines with J gene TRBJ2-2; D possibly corresponds to TRBD2 (5 bases). CDR1 and CDR2 from the germline V gene are MNHEY and SMNVEV (reference sequence). Trimming took off 6 bases at V and 6 bases at J, with 14 bases between the two ends. The CDR3 extends over 14 amino acids. The CDR3 sequence is CASRTGEGPGELFF. The DNA of the CDR3 is TGTGCCAGCAGAACCGGAGAGGGTCCCGGGGAGCTGTTTTTT.

This clonotype came up many times. The chain couples TRBV12-3 or TRBV12-4 to TRBJ2-1; D gene uncertain. The CDR3 length is 13 residues. V was pared by 3 bases and J by 9 bases, with 12 bases between. The CDR3 region has the DNA TGTGCCAGCAGTTTTTACGCCACGGGTGAGCAGTTCTTC. Protein product: CASSFYATGEQFF.

This clonotype was seen many times. V is TRBV12-3 or TRBV12-4 and J is TRBJ2-1; D not resolved. Deletions cut 4 bases from V and 9 bases from J, with 10 bases between. The CDR3 is 12 amino acids. CDR3 sequence: CASSWDRGEQFF. The CDR3 DNA reads as TGTGCCAGCAGTTGGGATCGCGGTGAGCAGTTCTTC.

This clonotype has a count of ten or more. The rearrangement uses TRBV20-1 and TRBJ2-7; possible D gene TRBD1, 5 bases. V was shortened by 2 bases and J by 1 base, with 9 bases between the two germline ends. The CDR3 is 13 residues long. Germline V gives CDR1 DFQATT, CDR2 SNEGSKA (reference sequence). CDR3 DNA sequence: TGCAGTGCTAGACAGGGTGGATCCTACGAGCAGTACTTC. Its translation is CSARQGGSYEQYF.

V usage is TRBV9 and J usage is TRBJ2-7, with 10 bases matching TRBD2. Germline values: CDR1 SGDLS, CDR2 YYNGEE. The V segment lost 3 bases and the J segment 2 bases; nucleotides outside the gene matches: 5. This CDR3 comprises 15 residues. The CDR3 spells CASSGSAGGPYEQYF. Written as DNA, the CDR3 is TGTGCCAGCAGCGGATCAGCGGGAGGGCCCTACGAGCAGTACTTC.

This clonotype was picked up many times. One junction end does not reproduce the germline sequence, and a read error may be involved. The V call is TRBV20-1, the J call TRBJ1-1; D unresolved. Germline V lookup: CDR1 DFQATT, CDR2 SNEGSKA (reference sequence). The CDR3 length is 13 residues. The CDR3 DNA reads TGCAGTGCCAGAGACGCGCGGGTCACTGAAGCTTTCTTT. Encoded protein: CSARDARVTEAFF.

This clonotype was found many times. This sequence joins TRBV6-1 and TRBJ2-7; 13 nucleotides align to TRBD2. V shed 5 bases, J shed 3 bases, and the junction held 4 bases outside the gene matches. Per germline, CDR1 MNHNS and CDR2 SASEGT. The CDR3 spans 15 residues. CDR3 residues: CASSTTSGRVYEQYF. CDR3 sequence (DNA): TGTGCCAGCAGTACAACTAGCGGGAGGGTCTACGAGCAGTACTTC.

The V and J genes are TRBV6-2 or TRBV6-3 and TRBJ2-1; the D is unclear. Deletions cut 6 bases from V and 0 bases from J, with 12 bases between. Germline CDR1 and CDR2: MNHEY and SVGEGT. The CDR3 has 15 amino acids. As DNA, the CDR3 is TGTGCCAGCAGGAAGTACGTGGGCTCCTACAATGAGCAGTTCTTC. Translation gives CASRKYVGSYNEQFF.

The chain links TRBV20-1 to TRBJ2-1; 9 positions match TRBD2. The germline V gene encodes CDR1 DFQATT and CDR2 SNEGSKA (reference sequence). The CDR3 runs to 16 residues. With 3 bases clipped from V and 8 bases from J, the junction kept 14 bases outside the gene matches. In nucleotides, the CDR3 is TGCAGTGCTAGGCCGCTAGCGGGACCCGTCGCGGATGAGCAGTTCTTC. This gives the protein CSARPLAGPVADEQFF.

This clonotype was seen many times. The J gene is TRBJ2-3, the V gene TRBV10-3, with D unclear. The V end was cut by 10 bases, the J end by 3 bases, with 17 bases between. The CDR3 has 14 residues. CDR1 and CDR2 from the germline V gene are ENHRY and SYGVKD. The CDR3 region has the DNA TGTGCCACCCGGGCCAGCCAGGATACAGATACGCAGTATTTT. Amino acid sequence: CATRASQDTDTQYF.

This clonotype came up many times. V and J are TRBV24-1 and TRBJ2-3; D may match TRBD1 or TRBD2 (5 bases each). The V gene's germline CDR1 is KGHDR and CDR2 SFDVKD. The CDR3 totals 16 residues. V was clipped by 4 bases and J by 4 bases, with 17 bases between them. The CDR3 nucleotides read TGTGCCACCAGTGAGGGAGCAGGGAAAATCCCAGATACGCAGTATTTT. Its protein is CATSEGAGKIPDTQYF.

The chain links TRBV6-5 to TRBJ2-7; maybe TRBD1 (5 bases). The CDR3 runs 16 residues. V lost 0 bases and J lost 4, with 16 bases in between. The germline V gene encodes CDR1 MNHEY and CDR2 SVGAGI. In DNA form, the CDR3 reads TGTGCCAGCAGTTACTCTCCCGACAGACCCTTTTACGAGCAGTACTTC. Translating gives CASSYSPDRPFYEQYF.

This clonotype was found many times. The gene calls are TRBV5-1 and TRBJ1-4; 9 nucleotides align to TRBD1. The CDR3 covers 14 residues. Germline V lookup: CDR1 SGHRS, CDR2 YFSETQ. Unmatched junction bases numbered 2, after V lost 0 bases and J lost 8 bases. CDR3 in amino acids: CASSLAGTGEKLFF. In DNA form, the CDR3 reads TGCGCCAGCAGCTTGGCGGGGACAGGGGAAAAACTGTTTTTT.